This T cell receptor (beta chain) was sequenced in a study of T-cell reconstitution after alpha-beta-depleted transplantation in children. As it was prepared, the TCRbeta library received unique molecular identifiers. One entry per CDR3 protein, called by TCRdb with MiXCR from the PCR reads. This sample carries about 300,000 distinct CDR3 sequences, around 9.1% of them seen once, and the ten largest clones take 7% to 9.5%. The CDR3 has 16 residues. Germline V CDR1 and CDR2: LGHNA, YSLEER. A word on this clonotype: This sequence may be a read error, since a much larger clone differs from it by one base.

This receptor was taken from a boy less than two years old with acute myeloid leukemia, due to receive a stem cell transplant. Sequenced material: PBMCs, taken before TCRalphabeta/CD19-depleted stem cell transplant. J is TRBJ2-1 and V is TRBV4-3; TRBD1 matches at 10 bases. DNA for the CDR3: TGCGCCAGCAGCCAAGATCCGGGACAGGGGTACAATGACCAGTTCTTC. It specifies CASSQDPGQGYNDQFF.